The clone carrying this T cell receptor (beta chain) was counted a few times. This entry comes from a study of T-cell memory formation after mild COVID-19. In the study overall: Across donors, TCR clusters were largely donor specific.

TCRdb processed the 5' RACE reads anew with MiXCR; each CDR3 protein has one entry. There are 50,000 or so distinct CDR3 sequences in the sample; 9.3% occur only once, and around 11% lies in the top ten. The ends were cut back, 4 bases at V and 2 bases at J, with 15 bases in the middle. The CDR3 is 15 residues long. The sequence derives from an adult woman who had mild COVID-19 (a few samples of this study predate the infection). Cell type and time point are not known. The gene calls are TRBV12-3 or TRBV12-4 and TRBJ2-7, with D possibly being TRBD1 (6 bases). The specimen sequenced was PBMCs or a T cell subset sorted from them (not recorded which). The CDR3 region has the DNA TGTGCCAGCAGTTATGACAGGACCTCAACCTACGAGCAGTACTTC. The encoded protein is CASSYDRTSTYEQYF.